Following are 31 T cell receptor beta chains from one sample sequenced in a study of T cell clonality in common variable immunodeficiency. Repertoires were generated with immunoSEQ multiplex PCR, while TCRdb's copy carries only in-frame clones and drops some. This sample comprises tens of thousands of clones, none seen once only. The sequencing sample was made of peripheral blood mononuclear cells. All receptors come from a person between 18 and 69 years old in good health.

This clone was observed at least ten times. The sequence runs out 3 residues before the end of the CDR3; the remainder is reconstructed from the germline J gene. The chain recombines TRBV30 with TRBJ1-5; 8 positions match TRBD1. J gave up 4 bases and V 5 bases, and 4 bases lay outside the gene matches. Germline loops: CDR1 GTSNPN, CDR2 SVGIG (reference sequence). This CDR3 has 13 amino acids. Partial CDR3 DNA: TGTGCCTGGTCCCGACAGGGGAATCAGCCC. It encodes CAWSRQGNQP. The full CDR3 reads CAWSRQGNQPQHF.

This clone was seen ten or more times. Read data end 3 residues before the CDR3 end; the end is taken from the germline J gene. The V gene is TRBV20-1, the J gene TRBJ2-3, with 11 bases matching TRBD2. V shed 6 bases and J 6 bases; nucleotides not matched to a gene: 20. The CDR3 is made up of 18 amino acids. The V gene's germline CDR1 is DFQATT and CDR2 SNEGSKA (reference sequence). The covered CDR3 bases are TGCAGTGCCATTGACAGGGGAGGACTAGCGGGTACTTGGGATACG. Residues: CSAIDRGGLAGTWDT. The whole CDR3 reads CSAIDRGGLAGTWDTQYF.

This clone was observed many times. The covered CDR3 bases are TGTGCCAGCAGCTTGGACGGGTACACAGATACG. Translation: CASSLDGYTDT. The entire CDR3 protein is CASSLDGYTDTQYF. The chain combines TRBV5-6 with TRBJ2-3; D is uncertain. The observed sequence ends 3 residues before the CDR3 terminus, with the missing tail filled in from the germline J gene. Trimming shortened V by 0 bases and J by 2 bases, and 7 bases separated the two germline ends. The CDR3 consists of 14 residues. In germline, CDR1 is SGHDT, CDR2 YYEEEE.

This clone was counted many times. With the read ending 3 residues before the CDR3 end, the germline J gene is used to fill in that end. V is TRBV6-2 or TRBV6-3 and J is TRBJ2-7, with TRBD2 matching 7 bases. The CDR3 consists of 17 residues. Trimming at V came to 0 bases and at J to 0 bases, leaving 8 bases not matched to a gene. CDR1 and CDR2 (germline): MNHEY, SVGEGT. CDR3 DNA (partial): TGTGCCAGCAGTTACTCGGGACTAAGGTGGAGCTCCTACGAG. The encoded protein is CASSYSGLRWSSYE. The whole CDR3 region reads CASSYSGLRWSSYEQYF.

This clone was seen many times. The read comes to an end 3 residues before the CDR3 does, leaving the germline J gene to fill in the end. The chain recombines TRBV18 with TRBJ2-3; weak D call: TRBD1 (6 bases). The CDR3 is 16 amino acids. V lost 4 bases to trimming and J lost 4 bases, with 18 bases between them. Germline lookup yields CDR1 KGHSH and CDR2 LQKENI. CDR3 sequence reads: CASSQKQGRFPDTQYF. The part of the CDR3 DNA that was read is TGTGCCAGCTCACAAAAACAGGGTCGTTTCCCAGATACG.

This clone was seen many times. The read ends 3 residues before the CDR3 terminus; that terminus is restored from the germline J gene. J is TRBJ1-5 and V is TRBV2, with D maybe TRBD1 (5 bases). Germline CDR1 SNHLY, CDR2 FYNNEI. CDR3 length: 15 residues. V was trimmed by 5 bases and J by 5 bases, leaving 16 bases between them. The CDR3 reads CASSLFRGADQPQHF. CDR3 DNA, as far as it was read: TGTGCCAGCAGTCTCTTCAGAGGGGCCGATCAGCCC.

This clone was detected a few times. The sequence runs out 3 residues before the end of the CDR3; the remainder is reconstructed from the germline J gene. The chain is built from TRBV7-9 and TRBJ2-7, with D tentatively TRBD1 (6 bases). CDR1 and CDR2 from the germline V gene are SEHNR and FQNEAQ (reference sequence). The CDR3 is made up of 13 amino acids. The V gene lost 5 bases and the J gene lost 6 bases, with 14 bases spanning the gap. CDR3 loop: CASSPTGLAEQYF. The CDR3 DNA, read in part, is TGTGCCAGCAGCCCTACAGGGTTGGCCGAG. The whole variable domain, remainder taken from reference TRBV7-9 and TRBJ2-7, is DTGVSQNPRHKITKRGQNVTFRCDPISEHNRLYWYRQTLGQGPEFLTYFQNEAQLEKSRLLSDRFSAERPKGSFSTLEIQRTEQGDSAMYLCASSPTGLAEQYFGPGTRLTVT.

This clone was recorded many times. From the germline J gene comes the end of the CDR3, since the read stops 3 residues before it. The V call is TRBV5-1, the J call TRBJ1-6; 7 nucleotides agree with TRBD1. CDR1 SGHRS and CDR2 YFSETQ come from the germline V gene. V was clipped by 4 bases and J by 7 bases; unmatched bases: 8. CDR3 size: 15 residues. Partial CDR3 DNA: TGCGCCAGCAGCGGTGGGACAGACCGGAATTCACCC. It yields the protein CASSGGTDRNSP. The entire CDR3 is CASSGGTDRNSPLHF.

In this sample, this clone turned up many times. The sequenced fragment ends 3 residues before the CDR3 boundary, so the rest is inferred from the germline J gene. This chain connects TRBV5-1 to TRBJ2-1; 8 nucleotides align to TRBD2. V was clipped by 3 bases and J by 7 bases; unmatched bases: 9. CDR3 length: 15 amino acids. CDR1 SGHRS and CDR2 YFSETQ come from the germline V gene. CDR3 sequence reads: CASSWGGLETNEQFF. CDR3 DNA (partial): TGCGCCAGCAGCTGGGGGGGACTAGAGACTAATGAG.

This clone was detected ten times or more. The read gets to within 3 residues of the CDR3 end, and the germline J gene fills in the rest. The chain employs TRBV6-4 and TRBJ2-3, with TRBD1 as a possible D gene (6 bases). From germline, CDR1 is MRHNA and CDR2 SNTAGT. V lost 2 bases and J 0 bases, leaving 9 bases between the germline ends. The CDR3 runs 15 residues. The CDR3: CASSDRGSSTDTQYF. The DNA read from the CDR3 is TGTGCCAGCAGTGACAGGGGGTCGAGCACAGATACG.

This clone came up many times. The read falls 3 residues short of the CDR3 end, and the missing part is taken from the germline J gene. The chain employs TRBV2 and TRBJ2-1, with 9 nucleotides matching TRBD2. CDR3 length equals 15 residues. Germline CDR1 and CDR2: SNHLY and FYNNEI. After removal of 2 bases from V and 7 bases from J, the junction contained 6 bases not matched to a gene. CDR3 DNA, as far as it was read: TGTGCCAGCAGTGAATTGGCGGGAGGGCCGAATGAG. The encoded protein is CASSELAGGPNE. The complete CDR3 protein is CASSELAGGPNEQFF.

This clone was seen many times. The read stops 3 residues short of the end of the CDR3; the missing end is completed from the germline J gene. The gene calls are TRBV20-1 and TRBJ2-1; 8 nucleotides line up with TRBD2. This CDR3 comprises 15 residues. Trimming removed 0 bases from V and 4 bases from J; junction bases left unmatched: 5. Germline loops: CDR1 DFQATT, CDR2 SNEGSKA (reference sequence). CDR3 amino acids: CSARDLAGPYNEQFF. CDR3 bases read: TGCAGTGCTAGAGATCTAGCGGGCCCATACAATGAG.

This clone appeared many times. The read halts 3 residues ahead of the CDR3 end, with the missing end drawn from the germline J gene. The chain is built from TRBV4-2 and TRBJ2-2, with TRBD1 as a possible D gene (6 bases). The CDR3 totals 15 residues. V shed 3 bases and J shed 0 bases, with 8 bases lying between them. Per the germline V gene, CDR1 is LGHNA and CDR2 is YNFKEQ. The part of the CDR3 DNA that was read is TGTGCCAGCAGCCAGAGACAGGCGAACACCGGGGAG. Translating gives CASSQRQANTGE. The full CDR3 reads CASSQRQANTGELFF.

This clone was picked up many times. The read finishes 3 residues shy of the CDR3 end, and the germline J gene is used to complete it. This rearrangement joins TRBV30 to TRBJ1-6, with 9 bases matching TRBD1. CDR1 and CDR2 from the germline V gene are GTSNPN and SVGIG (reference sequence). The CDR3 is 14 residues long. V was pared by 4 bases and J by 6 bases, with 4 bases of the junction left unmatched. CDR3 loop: CAWNLGQGNSPLHF. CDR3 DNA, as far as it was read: TGTGCCTGGAATTTGGGACAGGGTAATTCACCC.

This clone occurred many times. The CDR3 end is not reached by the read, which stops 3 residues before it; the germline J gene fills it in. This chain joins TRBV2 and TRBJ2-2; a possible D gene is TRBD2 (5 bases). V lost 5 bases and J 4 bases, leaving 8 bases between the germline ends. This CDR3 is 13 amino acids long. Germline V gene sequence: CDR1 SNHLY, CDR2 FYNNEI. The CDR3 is CASSPTSTGELFF. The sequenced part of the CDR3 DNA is TGTGCCAGCAGTCCAACTAGCACCGGGGAG. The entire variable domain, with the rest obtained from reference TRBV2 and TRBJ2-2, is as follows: EPEVTQTPSHQVTQMGQEVILRCVPISNHLYFYWYRQILGQKVEFLVSFYNNEISEKSEIFDDQFSVERPDGSNFTLKIRSTKLEDSAMYFCASSPTSTGELFFGEGSRLTVL.

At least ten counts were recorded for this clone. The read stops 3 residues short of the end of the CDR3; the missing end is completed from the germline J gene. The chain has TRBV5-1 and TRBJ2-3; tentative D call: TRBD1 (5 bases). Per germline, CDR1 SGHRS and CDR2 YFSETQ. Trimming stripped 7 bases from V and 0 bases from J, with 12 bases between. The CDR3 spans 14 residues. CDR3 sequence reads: CASRQTVSTDTQYF. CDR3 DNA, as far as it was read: TGCGCCAGCCGGCAGACAGTTAGCACAGATACG.

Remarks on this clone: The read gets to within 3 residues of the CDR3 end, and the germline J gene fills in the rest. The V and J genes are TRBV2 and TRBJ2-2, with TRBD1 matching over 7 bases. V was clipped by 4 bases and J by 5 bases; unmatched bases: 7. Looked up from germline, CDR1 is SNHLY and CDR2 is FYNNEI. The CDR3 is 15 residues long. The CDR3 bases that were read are TGTGCCAGCAGTGTGACAGGGAGTCGAACCGGGGAG. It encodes CASSVTGSRTGE. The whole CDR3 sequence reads CASSVTGSRTGELFF. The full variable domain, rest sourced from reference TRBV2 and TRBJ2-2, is EPEVTQTPSHQVTQMGQEVILRCVPISNHLYFYWYRQILGQKVEFLVSFYNNEISEKSEIFDDQFSVERPDGSNFTLKIRSTKLEDSAMYFCASSVTGSRTGELFFGEGSRLTVL.

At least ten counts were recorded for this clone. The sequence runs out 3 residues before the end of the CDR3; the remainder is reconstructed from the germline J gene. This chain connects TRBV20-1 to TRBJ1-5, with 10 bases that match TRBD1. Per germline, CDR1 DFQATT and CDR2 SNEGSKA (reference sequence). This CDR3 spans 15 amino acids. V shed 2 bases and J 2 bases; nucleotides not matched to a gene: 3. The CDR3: CSARPGQGGNQPQHF. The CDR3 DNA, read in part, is TGCAGTGCTAGACCCGGACAGGGGGGCAATCAGCCC.

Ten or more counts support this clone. The sequenced part of the CDR3 DNA is TGCAGTGCTAGAGATCCCAGGGGGACTAGCGGCAGCACAGATACG. This codes for CSARDPRGTSGSTDT. The whole CDR3 reads CSARDPRGTSGSTDTQYF. This rearrangement joins TRBV20-1 to TRBJ2-3, with 11 bases identical to TRBD2. The sequence runs out 3 residues before the end of the CDR3; the remainder is reconstructed from the germline J gene. CDR3 length equals 18 residues. Germline values: CDR1 DFQATT, CDR2 SNEGSKA (reference sequence). Trimming at V came to 0 bases and at J to 0 bases, leaving 8 bases not matched to a gene.

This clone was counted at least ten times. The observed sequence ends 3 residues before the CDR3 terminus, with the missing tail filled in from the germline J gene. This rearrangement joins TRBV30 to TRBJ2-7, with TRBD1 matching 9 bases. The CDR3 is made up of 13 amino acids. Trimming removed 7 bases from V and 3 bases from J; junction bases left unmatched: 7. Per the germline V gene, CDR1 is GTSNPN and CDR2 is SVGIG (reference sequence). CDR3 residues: CASTGTGLYEQYF. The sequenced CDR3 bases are TGTGCCTCGACCGGGACAGGGCTCTACGAG.

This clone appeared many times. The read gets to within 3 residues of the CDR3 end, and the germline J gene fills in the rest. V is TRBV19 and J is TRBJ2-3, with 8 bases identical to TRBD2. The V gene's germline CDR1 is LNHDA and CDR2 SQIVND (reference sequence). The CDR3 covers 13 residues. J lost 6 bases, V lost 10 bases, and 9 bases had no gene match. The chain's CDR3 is CATSGLESDTQYF. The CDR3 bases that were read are TGTGCCACGTCGGGACTAGAATCCGATACG.

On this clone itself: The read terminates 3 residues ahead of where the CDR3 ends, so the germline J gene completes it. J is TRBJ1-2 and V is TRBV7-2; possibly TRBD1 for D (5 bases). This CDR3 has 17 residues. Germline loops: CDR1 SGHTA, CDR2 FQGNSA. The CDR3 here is CASSLAQGLGTNYDYTF. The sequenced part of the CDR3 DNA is TGTGCCAGCAGCTTAGCGCAGGGACTAGGGACGAACTACGAC.

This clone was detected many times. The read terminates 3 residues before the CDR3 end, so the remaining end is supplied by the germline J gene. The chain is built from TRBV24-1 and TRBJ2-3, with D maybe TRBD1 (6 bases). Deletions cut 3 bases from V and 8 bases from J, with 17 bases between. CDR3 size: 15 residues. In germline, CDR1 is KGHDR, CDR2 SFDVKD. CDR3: CATSDPRDMAGTQYF. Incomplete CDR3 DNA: TGTGCCACCAGTGATCCTCGGGACATGGCGGGTACG.

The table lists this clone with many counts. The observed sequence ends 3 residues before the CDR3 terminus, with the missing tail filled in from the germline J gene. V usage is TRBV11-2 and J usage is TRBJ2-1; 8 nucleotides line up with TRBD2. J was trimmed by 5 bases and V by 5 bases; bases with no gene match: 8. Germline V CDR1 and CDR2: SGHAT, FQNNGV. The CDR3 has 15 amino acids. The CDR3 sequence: CASSDTYSGDNEQFF. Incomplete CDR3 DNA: TGTGCCAGCAGCGACACTTATAGCGGGGACAATGAG.

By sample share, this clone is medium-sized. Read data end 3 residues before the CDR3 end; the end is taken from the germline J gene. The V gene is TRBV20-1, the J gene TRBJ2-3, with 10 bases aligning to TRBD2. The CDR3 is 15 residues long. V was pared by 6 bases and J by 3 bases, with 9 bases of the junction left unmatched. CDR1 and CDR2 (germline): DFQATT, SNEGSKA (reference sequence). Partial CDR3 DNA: TGCAGTGCAGCGACTAGCGGGCGGGGAACAGATACG. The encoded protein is CSAATSGRGTDT. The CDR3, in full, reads CSAATSGRGTDTQYF.

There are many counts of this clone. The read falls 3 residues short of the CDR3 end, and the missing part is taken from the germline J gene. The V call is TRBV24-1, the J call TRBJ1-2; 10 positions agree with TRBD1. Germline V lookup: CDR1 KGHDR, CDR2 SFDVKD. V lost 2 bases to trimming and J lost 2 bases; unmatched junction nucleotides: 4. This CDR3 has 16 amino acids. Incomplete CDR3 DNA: TGTGCCACCAGTGATTATCCGGGACAGGGGAACTATGGC. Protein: CATSDYPGQGNYG. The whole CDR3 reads CATSDYPGQGNYGYTF.

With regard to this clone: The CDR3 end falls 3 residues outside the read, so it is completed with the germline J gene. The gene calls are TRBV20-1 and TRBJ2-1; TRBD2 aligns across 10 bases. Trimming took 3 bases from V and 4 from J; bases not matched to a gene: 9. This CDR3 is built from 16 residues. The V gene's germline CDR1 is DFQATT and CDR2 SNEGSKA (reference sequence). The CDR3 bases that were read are TGCAGTGCTAGCGTGGCTAGCGGGGGCCCTTACAATGAG. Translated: CSASVASGGPYNE. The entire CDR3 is CSASVASGGPYNEQFF.

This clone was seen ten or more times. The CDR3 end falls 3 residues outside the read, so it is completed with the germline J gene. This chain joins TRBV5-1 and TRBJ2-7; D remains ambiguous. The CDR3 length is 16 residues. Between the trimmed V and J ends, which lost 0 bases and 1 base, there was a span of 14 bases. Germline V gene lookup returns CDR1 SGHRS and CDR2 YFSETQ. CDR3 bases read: TGCGCCAGCAGCTTGGCCGGTGTCGGCGGATCCTACGAG. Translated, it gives CASSLAGVGGSYE. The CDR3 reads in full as CASSLAGVGGSYEQYF.

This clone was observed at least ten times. CDR3 sequence: CASSQSGTDNSPLHF. CDR3 DNA, as far as it was read: TGTGCCAGCAGTCAATCCGGGACAGATAATTCACCC. This chain connects TRBV28 to TRBJ1-6; the match to TRBD1 covers 7 bases. Read sequence stops 3 residues before the CDR3 end, and the germline J gene provides the missing end. The CDR3 runs 15 residues. Per the germline V gene, CDR1 is MDHEN and CDR2 is SYDVKM. V dropped 5 bases and J dropped 5; count of bases not matched to a gene: 6. Using reference TRBV28 and TRBJ1-6 for the parts outside the CDR3, the full variable domain is DVKVTQSSRYLVKRTGEKVFLECVQDMDHENMFWYRQDPGLGLRLIYFSYDVKMKEKGDIPEGYSVSREKKERFSLILESASTNQTSMYLCASSQSGTDNSPLHFGNGTRLTVT.

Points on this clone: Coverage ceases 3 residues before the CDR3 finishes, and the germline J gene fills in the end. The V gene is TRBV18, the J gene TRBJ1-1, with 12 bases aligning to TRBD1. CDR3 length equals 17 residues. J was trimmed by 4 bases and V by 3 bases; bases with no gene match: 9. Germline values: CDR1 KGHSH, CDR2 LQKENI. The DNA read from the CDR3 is TGTGCCAGCTCACCTCCGGGACAGGGGGCTCGGGGCACTGAA. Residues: CASSPPGQGARGTE. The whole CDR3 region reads CASSPPGQGARGTEAFF.

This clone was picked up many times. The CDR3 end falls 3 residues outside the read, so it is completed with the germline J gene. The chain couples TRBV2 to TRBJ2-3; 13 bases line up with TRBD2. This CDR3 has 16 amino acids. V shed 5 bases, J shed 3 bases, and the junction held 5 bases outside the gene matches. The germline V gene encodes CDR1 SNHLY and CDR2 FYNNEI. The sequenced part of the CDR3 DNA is TGTGCCAGCAGTCCCAGGACTAGCGGGAGAACAGATACG. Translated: CASSPRTSGRTDT. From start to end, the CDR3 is CASSPRTSGRTDTQYF.